Below, 14 T cell receptor beta chains from the same sample are listed, as sequenced in a study of human T cells and chemical hapten exposure. This sample's time point: patch test 2, 6 weeks after DPC sensitization. As for treatment: therapeutic diphenylcyclopropenone sensitization with weekly scalp DPC. TCRdb reprocessed the RACE reads via MiXCR and lists one record per CDR3 protein. The table lists more than 75,000 distinct CDR3 sequences, approximately 10% of them singletons, with about 2.5% in the top ten. Sequenced material: whole blood, taken in connection with sensitization to the hapten diphenylcyclopropenone (DPC). All receptors derive from a woman in her 30s with alopecia areata. Some clones in this sample may be carry-over from other donors' samples.

The chain carries TRBV7-2 and TRBJ1-2; 7 bases map to TRBD1. The V gene end was trimmed by 4 bases and the J gene end by 8 bases; junction bases not matched to a gene: 7. The CDR3 is 13 amino acids. Germline V gene sequence: CDR1 SGHTA, CDR2 FQGNSA. The CDR3 DNA is TGTGCCAGCAGCTCCGACAGGGCTTTAGGCTACACCTTC. It specifies CASSSDRALGYTF.

This clonotype was recorded at least ten times. The chain joins TRBV19 to TRBJ2-3, with 9 bases matching TRBD2. CDR1 and CDR2 (germline): LNHDA, SQIVND (reference sequence). This CDR3 is built from 15 residues. Losses at the gene ends were 2 bases for V and 6 bases for J; bases not matched to a gene: 6. CDR3 loop: CASSISSGGGDTQYF. The DNA for the CDR3 is TGTGCCAGTAGTATAAGTAGCGGGGGAGGGGATACGCAGTATTTT.

This clonotype occurred many times. One end of the junction fails to match germline, which may point to a read error. DNA for the CDR3: TGTGCCAGCAGTTCCACCGCCGGGGGACCGGTTCTGTTCTTC. Protein: CASSSTAGGPVLFF. V is TRBV6-5 and J is TRBJ1-2; D might be TRBD1 (5 bases). Germline CDR1 is MNHEY and CDR2 is SVGAGI. CDR3 length equals 14 residues.

This clonotype came up many times. This chain connects TRBV24-1 to TRBJ2-3; 14 bases match TRBD2. J lost 6 bases, V lost 10 bases, and 2 bases had no gene match. Germline assignment: CDR1 KGHDR and CDR2 SFDVKD. This CDR3 spans 13 amino acids. CDR3 amino acids: CATGLAGADTQYF. Here the CDR3 DNA reads TGTGCCACGGGACTAGCGGGAGCGGATACGCAGTATTTT.

Points on this clonotype: The junction shows a germline mismatch at one end, possibly a read error. The rearrangement joins TRBV19 to TRBJ1-1; the match to TRBD1 covers 9 bases. Germline V gene data show CDR1 as LNHDA and CDR2 as SQIVND (reference sequence). The CDR3 runs 13 residues. The CDR3 reads CVSIGTGTAEAFF. The CDR3 DNA is TGTGTCAGTATAGGGACAGGGACCGCTGAAGCTTTCTTT.

This clonotype has ten or more counts. This chain joins TRBV7-2 and TRBJ2-1; perhaps TRBD2 as D (5 bases). The CDR3 is made up of 11 amino acids. Between the trimmed V and J ends, which lost 5 bases and 8 bases, there was a span of 7 bases. CDR1 and CDR2 (germline): SGHTA, FQGNSA. CDR3 bases: TGTGCCAGCAGCGCTAGCTATGAGCAGTTCTTC. It is translated as CASSASYEQFF.

The table lists this clonotype with many counts. The chain couples TRBV5-1 to TRBJ1-4, with unresolved D. The V gene's germline CDR1 is SGHRS and CDR2 YFSETQ. This CDR3 contains 12 residues. Trimming cost V 5 bases and J 8 bases, with 10 bases left between them. The CDR3 coding sequence is TGCGCCAGCAGGACCGAAGGGGAAAAACTGTTTTTT. This gives the protein CASRTEGEKLFF.

This clonotype was recorded many times. The CDR3 nucleotides read TGTGCCAGCAGCTCTGGGGAGTACGTCACTGAAGCTTTCTTT. This codes for CASSSGEYVTEAFF. The chain links TRBV7-9 to TRBJ1-1; D call uncertain. Trimming took 4 bases from V and 4 from J, leaving 13 bases between them. Germline V lookup: CDR1 SEHNR, CDR2 FQNEAQ (reference sequence). The CDR3 consists of 14 residues.

The chain joins TRBV6-5 to TRBJ2-1, with D possibly TRBD1 on 6 matching bases. CDR1 is MNHEY and CDR2 is SVGAGI in the germline V gene. There are 13 residues in the CDR3. V was shortened by 6 bases and J by 5 bases, with 11 bases between the two germline ends. In nucleotides, the CDR3 is TGTGCCAGCAGCGGGACACCTCACAATGAGCAGTTCTTC. Its protein product is CASSGTPHNEQFF.

This clonotype was detected many times. The chain uses TRBV29-1 and TRBJ1-1; D perhaps matches TRBD1 (5 bases). Germline CDR1 SQVTM, CDR2 ANQGSEA. This CDR3 has 13 residues. The V end lost 6 bases, the J end lost 4 bases, and 15 bases lay between the germline ends. CDR3 region: CSVVYWGSTEAFF. As DNA, the CDR3 is TGCAGCGTCGTTTATTGGGGGAGCACTGAAGCTTTCTTT.

This chain uses TRBV5-1 with TRBJ1-6; 8 nucleotides line up with TRBD1. The junction had 3 bases not matched to a gene; V was cut back by 0 bases and J by 10 bases. CDR1 is SGHRS and CDR2 is YFSETQ in the germline V gene. This CDR3 contains 14 residues. For the CDR3, the DNA is TGCGCCAGCAGCTTGGGAGACAGGGGATCACCCCTCCACTTT. It is translated as CASSLGDRGSPLHF.

This clonotype has ten or more counts. The rearrangement joins TRBV28 to TRBJ1-2; TRBD1 agrees at 7 bases. The J segment lost 2 bases and the V segment lost 6 bases, leaving 3 bases of the junction unmatched. The CDR3 has 13 amino acids. Germline assignment: CDR1 MDHEN and CDR2 SYDVKM. The CDR3 DNA sequence: TGTGCCAGCAGCCTGGGACAGAACTATGGCTACACCTTC. Translation: CASSLGQNYGYTF.

This clonotype was seen only a few times. The chain uses TRBV12-3 or TRBV12-4 and TRBJ2-5; D is undetermined. The CDR3 runs to 13 residues. V lost 3 bases and J 5 bases, leaving 10 bases between the germline ends. The CDR3 region has the DNA TGTGCCAGCAGTTTCCGGGCCGGTGAGACCCAGTACTTC. Translation: CASSFRAGETQYF.

The chain employs TRBV12-3 or TRBV12-4 and TRBJ1-1; TRBD1 might be the D (6 bases). The V end was cut by 6 bases, the J end by 5 bases, with 10 bases between. This CDR3 region has 12 residues. This chain's CDR3 is CASRWGQTEAFF. The DNA for the CDR3 is TGTGCCAGCAGGTGGGGGCAAACTGAAGCTTTCTTT.